One and the same sample provided the 32 T cell receptor beta chains below, sequenced in a study of human T cells and chemical hapten exposure. Described time point: patch test 1, 2 weeks after DPC sensitization. The treatment is: therapeutic diphenylcyclopropenone sensitization with weekly scalp DPC. MiXCR, applied by TCRdb to the RACE reads, yields one record per CDR3 protein. The data contain tens of thousands of distinct CDR3 sequences, approximately 8% of them seen just once; the ten biggest clones take up roughly 1.5%. Here the sequenced sample was whole blood, taken in connection with sensitization to the hapten diphenylcyclopropenone (DPC). These receptors all come from a young woman with alopecia areata. Some clones in this sample may be carry-over from other donors' samples.

This clonotype was seen more than once but under ten times. The chain has TRBV3-1 and TRBJ1-2; D is unclear. The CDR3 totals 12 residues. Between the trimmed V and J ends, which lost 0 bases and 4 bases, there was a span of 3 bases. Germline loops: CDR1 LGHDT, CDR2 YNNKEL (reference sequence). The CDR3 sequence: CASSQEGYGYTF. CDR3 in DNA: TGTGCCAGCAGCCAAGAAGGCTATGGCTACACCTTC.

This clonotype was observed many times. This chain links TRBV12-3 or TRBV12-4 with TRBJ1-2; D not resolved. V lost 3 bases, J lost 8 bases, and 13 bases lay in between. The CDR3 loop spans 13 amino acids. The CDR3 loop is CASSLASGVGYTF. The CDR3 coding sequence is TGTGCCAGCAGTTTGGCGAGTGGCGTCGGCTACACCTTC.

Turning to this clonotype: Being one base from a much bigger clone, this may be a read error. This chain's CDR3 is CVSTLLAGTSTDTQYF. For the CDR3, the DNA is TGTGTCAGCACCCTCCTAGCCGGCACATCCACAGATACGCAGTATTTT. The rearrangement joins TRBV12-3 or TRBV12-4 to TRBJ2-3, with D possibly matching TRBD2 (5 bases). This CDR3 spans 16 amino acids.

The chain employs TRBV13 and TRBJ2-1; TRBD2 agrees at 15 bases. Trimming took 3 bases from V and 4 from J; bases not matched to a gene: 1. From germline, CDR1 is PRHDT and CDR2 FYEKMQ (reference sequence). CDR3 length equals 16 residues. CDR3 sequence (DNA): TGTGCCAGCAGCTTCGGACTAGCGGGGGGGTACAATGAGCAGTTCTTC. Its translation is CASSFGLAGGYNEQFF.

Many counts were recorded for this clonotype. J is TRBJ2-7 and V is TRBV6-1, with D tentatively TRBD1 (5 bases). This CDR3 spans 15 amino acids. Germline V gives CDR1 MNHNS, CDR2 SASEGT. The V and J ends lost 7 bases and 2 bases respectively, with 18 bases between them. This CDR3 reads CASNNLGHGTYEQYF. Here the CDR3 DNA reads TGTGCCAGCAACAATCTAGGACATGGGACCTACGAGCAGTACTTC.

The sample holds many counts of this clonotype. This sequence joins TRBV20-1 and TRBJ2-3; D may be TRBD1 or TRBD2 (6 bases each). Germline V gene sequence: CDR1 DFQATT, CDR2 SNEGSKA (reference sequence). The length of the CDR3 is 15 residues. Trimming left V 0 bases short and J 1 base short, with 11 bases between. DNA for the CDR3: TGCAGTGCTAGAGATGGTCGGGGGCGCACAGATACGCAGTATTTT. It yields the protein CSARDGRGRTDTQYF.

This chain joins TRBV5-6 and TRBJ2-7, with D possibly called TRBD1 or TRBD2 (5 bases each). The V and J ends lost 4 bases and 1 base respectively, with 18 bases between them. The germline V gene has CDR1 SGHDT and CDR2 YYEEEE. This CDR3 region has 16 residues. CDR3 DNA sequence: TGTGCCAGCAGCACCTCCCCGGGGCCGGGTTCCTACGAGCAGTACTTC. Translated: CASSTSPGPGSYEQYF.

This clonotype was counted ten times or more. The rearrangement joins TRBV28 to TRBJ2-7, with no clear D. There are 15 residues in the CDR3. The V gene's germline CDR1 is MDHEN and CDR2 SYDVKM. V lost 2 bases, J lost 6 bases, and 17 bases lay in between. The CDR3 is CASSLPRTNPGEQYF. The CDR3 bases are TGTGCCAGCAGTTTACCCCGGACCAACCCTGGCGAGCAGTACTTC.

The chain uses TRBV12-3 or TRBV12-4 and TRBJ1-4; D may be TRBD1 (5 bases). This CDR3 spans 11 amino acids. Trimming took 5 bases from V and 14 from J, leaving 12 bases between them. The CDR3: CASSGGRGLFF. In DNA, the CDR3 is TGTGCCAGCAGTGGGGGACGTGGGCTGTTTTTT.

The genes are TRBV29-1 and TRBJ1-1, with D possibly being TRBD1 (5 bases). Trimming shortened V by 4 bases and J by 8 bases, and 11 bases separated the two germline ends. In germline, CDR1 is SQVTM, CDR2 ANQGSEA. The CDR3 is 11 residues long. CDR3 in DNA: TGCAGCGTTGTATTGGGGGGAGAAGCTTTCTTT. The encoded protein is CSVVLGGEAFF.

This clonotype has a count of ten or more. The gene calls are TRBV10-3 and TRBJ2-3; possibly TRBD1 for D (5 bases). The germline CDR1 and CDR2 sequences are ENHRY and SYGVKD. The CDR3 consists of 15 residues. Trimming stripped 4 bases from V and 2 bases from J, with 13 bases between. CDR3 DNA: TGTGCCATCAGTGGTGACAGAGCTTACACAGATACGCAGTATTTT. It is translated as CAISGDRAYTDTQYF.

This clonotype occurred many times. This chain links TRBV5-1 with TRBJ2-1; possibly TRBD1 for D (5 bases). V gave up 4 bases and J gave up 0 bases, with 17 bases separating them. Germline-derived CDR1 and CDR2 are SGHRS and YFSETQ. This CDR3 is 17 amino acids long. CDR3 nucleotides: TGCGCCAGCAGCCCAGGGTCCCCCGTACGCTCCTACAATGAGCAGTTCTTC. This translates into CASSPGSPVRSYNEQFF.

In its sample, this clonotype was seen a few times. The CDR3 loop is CASTPSPGALGANVLTF. In nucleotides, the CDR3 is TGTGCCAGCACCCCTTCGCCCGGAGCTCTGGGGGCCAACGTCCTGACTTTC. The rearrangement links TRBV16 to TRBJ2-6; D gene ambiguous. The CDR3 is 17 amino acids. Trimming stripped 7 bases from V and 4 bases from J, with 20 bases between. The germline V gene has CDR1 KGHSY and CDR2 FQNENV.

Worth noting for this clonotype: A single base separates this from a much larger clone, so it may be a read error. The chain carries TRBV12-3 or TRBV12-4 and TRBJ2-3; 13 bases agree with TRBD2. The CDR3 has 17 amino acids. V lost 8 bases and J lost 2; bases outside the gene matches: 10. The CDR3 DNA reads TGTGCCAGCGGTTCATCCGGGACTAGCGGGGACACAGATACGCAGTATTTT. It is translated as CASGSSGTSGDTDTQYF.

This rearrangement joins TRBV5-1 to TRBJ2-1; 11 bases match TRBD2. Trimming cost V 0 bases and J 9 bases; bases outside gene matches: 8. The CDR3 totals 16 residues. Germline V gene lookup returns CDR1 SGHRS and CDR2 YFSETQ. In nucleotides, the CDR3 is TGCGCCAGCAGCTTGGCTTCTAGCGGGGGGTACGGTGAGCAGTTCTTC. Its translation is CASSLASSGGYGEQFF.

The chain couples TRBV19 to TRBJ2-5; D is ambiguous. Per the germline V gene, CDR1 is LNHDA and CDR2 is SQIVND (reference sequence). V lost 3 bases to trimming and J lost 4 bases, with 9 bases between them. The CDR3 extends over 13 amino acids. CDR3 amino acids: CASSIQLVETQYF. The CDR3 bases are TGTGCCAGTAGTATTCAGCTAGTAGAGACCCAGTACTTC.

This clonotype was detected a few times. The CDR3 bases are TGCAGCGTTATTGTAGGGGCCGATGGTGAGCAGTTCTTC. Translated, it gives CSVIVGADGEQFF. V gene TRBV29-1 combines with J gene TRBJ2-1; D perhaps matches TRBD1 (5 bases). CDR3 length: 13 amino acids. Germline assignment: CDR1 SQVTM and CDR2 ANQGSEA. V was cut by 5 bases and J by 9 bases, with 17 bases left in between.

This clonotype appeared many times. The gene calls are TRBV20-1 and TRBJ2-7; 8 positions match TRBD2. The CDR3 has 15 amino acids. CDR1 and CDR2 from the germline V gene are DFQATT and SNEGSKA (reference sequence). J was trimmed by 0 bases and V by 0 bases; bases with no gene match: 4. This CDR3 reads CSARDPSGGSYEQYF. In nucleotides, the CDR3 is TGCAGTGCTAGAGATCCCAGCGGGGGCTCCTACGAGCAGTACTTC.

The sample holds a few counts of this clonotype. V gene TRBV6-6 combines with J gene TRBJ1-5; TRBD1 matches at 12 bases. V was pared by 2 bases and J by 7 bases, with 3 bases of the junction left unmatched. The germline V gene has CDR1 MNHNY and CDR2 SVGAGI (reference sequence). CDR3 length: 15 amino acids. DNA of the CDR3: TGTGCCAGCAGTTACGGGACAGGGGGCAGACAGCCCCAGCATTTT. Its protein is CASSYGTGGRQPQHF.

This chain links TRBV6-5 with TRBJ1-4; D unresolved. V lost 4 bases, J lost 4 bases, and 16 bases lay in between. The V gene's germline CDR1 is MNHEY and CDR2 SVGAGI. This CDR3 is built from 16 residues. CDR3 sequence: CASSLGLVSINEKLFF. The CDR3 nucleotides read TGTGCCAGCAGTTTGGGCCTGGTCAGCATTAATGAAAAACTGTTTTTT.

A few counts support this clonotype. The rearrangement uses TRBV7-8 and TRBJ1-1; D is perhaps TRBD1 (6 bases). The CDR3 consists of 15 residues. The germline V gene encodes CDR1 SGHVS and CDR2 FQNEAQ. Trimming took 0 bases from V and 5 from J, leaving 13 bases between them. The CDR3 coding sequence is TGTGCCAGCAGCTTAGCGCAGGGGATCGGTACTGAAGCTTTCTTT. Translating gives CASSLAQGIGTEAFF. Supplemented by reference TRBV7-8 and TRBJ1-1, the full variable domain reads GAGVSQSPRYKVAKRGQDVALRCDPISGHVSLFWYQQALGQGPEFLTYFQNEAQLDKSGLPSDRFFAERPEGSVSTLKIQRTQQEDSAVYLCASSLAQGIGTEAFFGQGTRLTVV.

This clonotype showed up many times. This CDR3 is CASSDVGAYEQYF. The CDR3 region has the DNA TGTGCCAGCAGTGATGTCGGAGCTTACGAGCAGTACTTC. The chain joins TRBV6-1 to TRBJ2-7, with D uncertain. The V end was cut by 3 bases, the J end by 4 bases, with 10 bases between. Germline-derived CDR1 and CDR2 are MNHNS and SASEGT. This CDR3 has 13 residues.

The chain combines TRBV7-9 with TRBJ2-2; 7 positions match TRBD1. This CDR3 is built from 13 residues. V trimming: 5 bases; J trimming: 6 bases; junction bases outside the gene matches: 3. Per germline, CDR1 SEHNR and CDR2 FQNEAQ (reference sequence). The CDR3, as DNA: TGTGCCAGCAGCCGAGGACAGGCCGGGGAGCTGTTTTTT. The encoded protein is CASSRGQAGELFF. Full variable domain (missing parts from reference TRBV7-9 and TRBJ2-2): DTGVSQNPRHKITKRGQNVTFRCDPISEHNRLYWYRQTLGQGPEFLTYFQNEAQLEKSRLLSDRFSAERPKGSFSTLEIQRTEQGDSAMYLCASSRGQAGELFFGEGSRLTVL.

Of note for this clonotype: A read error is possible here, since a much larger clone lies one base away. This chain uses TRBV10-3 with TRBJ2-1, with D perhaps assigned TRBD1 or TRBD2 (6 bases each). Germline assignment: CDR1 ENHRY and CDR2 SYGVKD. The CDR3 is 17 residues long. V gave up 6 bases and J gave up 0 bases, with 18 bases separating them. The CDR3 nucleotides are TGTGCCATCAGCATGCGAGAGGGGGGCAGCTCCTACAATGAGCAGTTCTTC. Translating it yields CAISMREGGSSYNEQFF.

This clonotype was picked up one time. A much larger clone differs from this one at a single base, so this may be a read error. Likely a read error: the CDR3 ends without its conserved phenylalanine or tryptophan. The chain combines TRBV6-1 with TRBJ1-1; TRBD1 matches at 7 bases. CDR1 is MNHNS and CDR2 is SASEGT in the germline V gene. After removal of 0 bases from V and 7 bases from J, the junction contained 8 bases not matched to a gene. The CDR3 has 15 amino acids. Here the CDR3 DNA reads TGTGCCAGCAGTGAAGCGCGGCAGGGGGGCCTTGAAGCTTTCTCT. Its translation: CASSEARQGGLEAFS.

This clonotype was seen a few times. The CDR3 region is CASSFGRGGVLVRYGYTF. The DNA for the CDR3 is TGTGCCAGCAGTTTTGGTAGAGGGGGCGTTCTGGTTCGGTATGGCTACACCTTC. The chain joins TRBV12-3 or TRBV12-4 to TRBJ1-2; the match to TRBD1 covers 7 bases. The CDR3 covers 18 residues. With 3 bases clipped from V and 5 bases from J, the junction kept 18 bases outside the gene matches.

The chain uses TRBV15 and TRBJ1-3; no definite D call. The CDR3 totals 15 residues. The V end was cut by 0 bases, the J end by 0 bases, with 6 bases between. Germline V CDR1 and CDR2: LNHNV, YYDKDF (reference sequence). The CDR3 region is CATSRDLASGNTIYF. The CDR3 DNA is TGTGCCACCAGCAGAGATCTAGCCTCTGGAAACACCATATATTTT. Using reference TRBV15 and TRBJ1-3 for the parts outside the CDR3, the full variable domain is DAMVIQNPRYQVTQFGKPVTLSCSQTLNHNVMYWYQQKSSQAPKLLFHYYDKDFNNEADTPDNFQSRRPNTSFCFLDIRSPGLGDTAMYLCATSRDLASGNTIYFGEGSWLTVV.

This clonotype was detected ten times or more. V usage is TRBV7-9 and J usage is TRBJ2-1; TRBD1 aligns across 7 bases. The CDR3 is 14 residues long. V dropped 5 bases and J dropped 8; count of bases not matched to a gene: 9. Germline values: CDR1 SEHNR, CDR2 FQNEAQ (reference sequence). The CDR3 loop reads CASSPDRALDEQFF. The CDR3, as DNA: TGTGCCAGCAGCCCAGACAGGGCTCTGGATGAGCAGTTCTTC. Complete variable domain (other parts from reference TRBV7-9 and TRBJ2-1): DTGVSQNPRHKITKRGQNVTFRCDPISEHNRLYWYRQTLGQGPEFLTYFQNEAQLEKSRLLSDRFSAERPKGSFSTLEIQRTEQGDSAMYLCASSPDRALDEQFFGPGTRLTVL.

This clonotype was counted a few times. The chain carries TRBV20-1 and TRBJ1-1, with TRBD1 matching 7 bases. In germline, CDR1 is DFQATT, CDR2 SNEGSKA (reference sequence). This CDR3 is 14 amino acids long. V lost 5 bases to trimming and J lost 1 base; unmatched junction nucleotides: 7. This chain's CDR3 is CSAPGQRWNTEAFF. As DNA, the CDR3 is TGCAGTGCTCCGGGACAGAGATGGAACACTGAAGCTTTCTTT.

The genes are TRBV11-2 and TRBJ1-3; D unresolved. Trimming left V 0 bases short and J 11 bases short, with 11 bases between. The CDR3 extends over 13 amino acids. CDR1 and CDR2 (germline): SGHAT, FQNNGV. For the CDR3, the DNA is TGTGCCAGCAGCTTAGAACCCCCAAGCGCCATATATTTT. It yields the protein CASSLEPPSAIYF.

This clonotype has at least ten counts. The chain recombines TRBV3-1 with TRBJ2-1; tentative D call: TRBD1 (8 bases). Germline lookup yields CDR1 LGHDT and CDR2 YNNKEL (reference sequence). V gave up 4 bases and J gave up 3 bases, with 13 bases separating them. The CDR3 consists of 15 residues. CDR3 DNA sequence: TGTGCCAGCAGCCCGAACAGGGGGGGCTACAATGAGCAGTTCTTC. Protein: CASSPNRGGYNEQFF.

In this sample, this clonotype turned up many times. The chain combines TRBV3-1 with TRBJ1-1, with D unclear. The germline V gene encodes CDR1 LGHDT and CDR2 YNNKEL (reference sequence). CDR3 length: 14 amino acids. The V end lost 4 bases, the J end lost 3 bases, and 12 bases lay between the germline ends. The CDR3 sequence is CASSPGLGDTEAFF. The CDR3 bases are TGTGCCAGCAGCCCCGGACTGGGTGACACTGAAGCTTTCTTT.